This record concerns one T cell receptor beta chain sequence. Its antigen is undetermined. The V segment lost 1 base and the J segment 5 bases; nucleotides outside the gene matches: 2. This CDR3 has 14 amino acids. Germline assignment: CDR1 LGHNT and CDR2 FRNRAP. Time point: week 35, safety follow-up. The investigators gave 300 ug of mutant IDH1 20-mer peptide in each vaccine dose, together with topical imiquimod. New astrocytomas of WHO grade 3 or 4 that were IDH1-mutant and ATRX-lost were found in the donors. The data are from a study of a mutant IDH1 vaccine in newly diagnosed glioma. The method was immunoSEQ multiplex PCR; TCRdb's version includes in-frame clones alone and lacks a portion of them. The sample carries approximately 47,000 clones, more than 75% recorded once. Study-wide points: Top-clonotype changes in peripheral T cells seemed unrelated to pseudoprogression. It was approximately 93% of patients that developed vaccine-induced immune responses.

The chain links TRBV12-5 to TRBJ2-7, with TRBD1 matching 10 bases. This specimen was PBMCs, taken from a glioma patient whose treatment included an IDH1 peptide vaccine. The TCR was taken from a woman between 40 and 55 years old with glioma. The CDR3 sequence: CASGLGDRGDEQYF. In nucleotides, the CDR3 is TGTGCTAGTGGTTTGGGGGACAGGGGAGACGAGCAGTACTTC.